This entry concerns a single TCR beta chain. Profiling relied on immunoSEQ multiplex PCR, and the TCRdb table lists in-frame clones only, not all of them. The data contain about 440,000 clones, roughly 89% of them singletons. Treatment given: about 20 received Ad26.COV2.S at low or high dose, single or two shots; several received placebo; per-sample allocation not given. Sampling was performed 63 days after the first vaccine or placebo injection. The administered vaccine (an Ad26 vector) expressed Wuhan-strain SARS-CoV-2 spike. This entry is derived from a study of Ad26.COV2.S vaccination and SARS-CoV-2 variants. The CDR3 loop spans 15 amino acids. In germline, CDR1 is MNHEY, CDR2 SVGEGT. V lost 7 bases to trimming and J lost 0 bases; unmatched junction nucleotides: 8.

The chain uses TRBV6-2 or TRBV6-3 and TRBJ1-2; 7 bases are a match to TRBD1. This TCR was recovered from a person between 18 and 65 years old who received the Ad26.COV2.S COVID-19 vaccine or a placebo. The sample was peripheral blood, taken in a trial of Ad26.COV2.S vaccine versus placebo. The CDR3 spells CASTPGTVANYGYTF. The DNA for the CDR3 is TGTGCCAGCACCCCAGGGACAGTGGCTAACTATGGCTACACCTTC.